The entry below describes one TCR beta chain. Its antigen remains unknown. The data belong to a study of CD4 T cells in relation to SARS-CoV-2 and coronaviruses. Across the whole study: ViraFEST: approximately 10-day antigen culture of PBMCs, then TCR beta CDR3 sequencing. Overall study findings and caveats: According to naive versus memory sequencing, detected responses are memory recall, not newly primed. In about 65% of donors, memory CD4+ clonotypes crossrecognized SARS-CoV-2 and at least one common cold coronavirus spike.

CEF-cultured naive and memory CD4+ T cell DNA got survey-level sequencing. Sequenced by immunoSEQ multiplex PCR; TCRdb stores in-frame clones only, minus some. The repertoire consists of about 36,000 clones, with under 85% occurring once and the leading ten covering about a fifth. The sequencing input was memory CD4+ T cells from PBMCs, cultured in vitro. The receptor comes from an adult with COVID-19.

DNA for the CDR3: TGCAGCGTCACACCAGGGGATGGCTACACCTTC. Protein product: CSVTPGDGYTF. V usage is TRBV29-1 and J usage is TRBJ1-2; weak D call: TRBD1 (6 bases). Trimming took off 6 bases at V and 6 bases at J, with 11 bases between the two ends. Germline values: CDR1 SQVTM, CDR2 ANQGSEA. The CDR3 length is 11 residues. The complete variable domain, with remaining parts taken from reference TRBV29-1 and TRBJ1-2, reads SAVISQKPSRDICQRGTSLTIQCQVDSQVTMMFWYRQQPGQSLTLIATANQGSEATYESGFVIDKFPISRPNLTFSTLTVSNMSPEDSSIYLCSVTPGDGYTFGSGTRLTVV.